These 27 T cell receptor beta chains share one sample of origin, sequenced in a study of vaccination effects on CD4 cells after COVID-19. Profiling relied on immunoSEQ multiplex PCR, and the TCRdb table lists in-frame clones only, not all of them. This sample yields tens of thousands of clones, of which 73% are seen a single time; roughly 4.7% belongs to the top ten. Using viral peptide pools, the ViraFEST assay grew out antigen-specific CD4+ T cells prior to sequencing. Scientists isolated CD4+ T cells after a roughly 10-day culture period ended. People in the vaccine group had not been infected with SARS-CoV-2 before, and their nucleocapsid antibodies were negative. Their target antigens are unknown. Sequenced here: CD4+ T cells from PBMCs cultured with SARS-CoV-2 spike peptides, sampled before COVID-19 vaccination. These receptors were taken from a human donor who received a COVID-19 vaccine.

CDR3 loop: CASSPRDRGLGGYTF. CDR3 nucleotides: TGTGCCAGCAGCCCCCGGGACAGGGGACTCGGTGGCTACACCTTC. The V gene is TRBV9, the J gene TRBJ1-2; 10 bases map to TRBD1. This CDR3 region has 15 residues. The germline gives CDR1 SGDLS, CDR2 YYNGEE. The ends lost 4 bases at V and 7 bases at J; junction bases unmatched: 10.

This chain uses TRBV7-7 with TRBJ2-5; D possibly corresponds to TRBD1 (5 bases). The CDR3 sequence is 16 residues long. The germline V and J ends were trimmed by 1 base and 0 bases, with 12 bases remaining between them. Germline assignment: CDR1 SSHAT and CDR2 FNYEAQ (reference sequence). The CDR3 DNA sequence: TGTGCCAGCAGCTTAGGGCGGACACTGTACCAAGAGACCCAGTACTTC. Its translation: CASSLGRTLYQETQYF. Supplemented by reference TRBV7-7 and TRBJ2-5, the full variable domain reads GAGVSQSPRYKVTKRGQDVTLRCDPISSHATLYWYQQALGQGPEFLTYFNYEAQPDKSGLPSDRFSAERPEGSISTLTIQRTEQRDSAMYRCASSLGRTLYQETQYFGPGTRLLVL.

The J gene is TRBJ1-5, the V gene TRBV18; D is possibly TRBD1 (5 bases). Germline V gene lookup returns CDR1 KGHSH and CDR2 LQKENI. V lost 1 base, J lost 4 bases, and 17 bases lay in between. The CDR3 spans 17 residues. In nucleotides, the CDR3 is TGTGCCAGCTCACCACAATCAAGCCGGGACTATAATCAGCCCCAGCATTTT. Protein sequence: CASSPQSSRDYNQPQHF.

This chain connects TRBV6-5 to TRBJ2-1; D unresolved. The CDR3 has 12 residues. The V gene lost 5 bases and the J gene lost 5 bases, with 7 bases spanning the gap. CDR1 MNHEY and CDR2 SVGAGI come from the germline V gene. The CDR3: CASSPFDNEQFF. The CDR3 DNA is TGTGCCAGCAGTCCCTTTGACAATGAGCAGTTCTTC.

V is TRBV18 and J is TRBJ1-1; no clear D. Germline CDR1 reads KGHSH; CDR2 reads LQKENI. The CDR3 runs to 15 residues. The V end lost 1 base, the J end lost 5 bases, and 14 bases lay between the germline ends. CDR3 sequence: CASSPRSTSETEAFF. The DNA of the CDR3 is TGTGCCAGCTCACCACGGTCCACATCAGAAACTGAAGCTTTCTTT.

The chain combines TRBV4-1 with TRBJ2-7; 9 nucleotides line up with TRBD1. The CDR3 contains 16 residues. Germline trimming cut 1 base from V and 0 bases from J; bases unmatched to any gene: 4. CDR1 and CDR2 from the germline V gene are MGHRA and YSYEKL. The CDR3 protein is CASSQVSTGGSYEQYF. CDR3 nucleotide sequence: TGCGCCAGCAGCCAAGTCTCGACAGGGGGCTCCTACGAGCAGTACTTC.

The CDR3 DNA reads TGCGCCAGCAGCCAAGCGACAGGGGGATACGAGCAGTACTTC. Protein: CASSQATGGYEQYF. This chain uses TRBV5-1 with TRBJ2-7, with 9 nucleotides matching TRBD1. Germline V gene lookup returns CDR1 SGHRS and CDR2 YFSETQ. The CDR3 runs to 14 residues. Trimming at V came to 4 bases and at J to 4 bases, leaving 6 bases not matched to a gene.

This sequence joins TRBV28 and TRBJ2-7; D remains unclear. The ends were cut back, 4 bases at V and 4 bases at J, with 17 bases in the middle. Germline V gene sequence: CDR1 MDHEN, CDR2 SYDVKM. The CDR3 sequence is 15 residues long. CDR3: CASSSPASLKYEQYF. DNA for the CDR3: TGTGCCAGCAGTTCGCCCGCCTCATTAAAATACGAGCAGTACTTC.

This chain's CDR3 is CAISKGQEETQYF. The CDR3 DNA is TGTGCCATCAGCAAAGGACAGGAAGAGACCCAGTACTTC. J is TRBJ2-5 and V is TRBV10-3; 7 bases agree with TRBD1. Germline CDR1 is ENHRY and CDR2 is SYGVKD. The CDR3 runs 13 residues. V dropped 6 bases and J dropped 3; count of bases not matched to a gene: 4.

The rearrangement links TRBV12-3 or TRBV12-4 to TRBJ2-7, with a possible D match to TRBD2 (5 bases). Trimming removed 8 bases at V and 2 bases at J, with 13 bases between. The CDR3 covers 13 residues. The CDR3 region is CASSLVRAYEQYF. In nucleotides, the CDR3 is TGTGCCAGCTCACTAGTTCGTGCCTACGAGCAGTACTTC.

The chain links TRBV5-1 to TRBJ1-4; D remains ambiguous. Germline CDR1 SGHRS, CDR2 YFSETQ. The CDR3 covers 16 residues. The V end was cut by 0 bases, the J end by 0 bases, with 9 bases between. CDR3 DNA sequence: TGCGCCAGCAGCTTGGGGCCAGCGGCAACTAATGAAAAACTGTTTTTT. Amino acid sequence: CASSLGPAATNEKLFF.

The chain employs TRBV4-1 and TRBJ1-3; 7 bases line up with TRBD1. CDR1 is MGHRA and CDR2 is YSYEKL in the germline V gene. V gave up 5 bases and J gave up 0 bases; unmatched junction bases: 10. The CDR3 has 17 residues. The CDR3, as DNA: TGCGCCAGCAGCGACCAGACAGGGATTAGCTCTGGAAACACCATATATTTT. Amino acids: CASSDQTGISSGNTIYF.

This clone has just one count. The chain uses TRBV5-1 and TRBJ2-7; 10 nucleotides match TRBD2. Losses at the gene ends were 0 bases for V and 5 bases for J; bases not matched to a gene: 20. Germline V gene sequence: CDR1 SGHRS, CDR2 YFSETQ. The CDR3 covers 20 residues. The CDR3 region is CASSLGVRLAGVGNNHEQYF. In nucleotides, the CDR3 is TGCGCCAGCAGCTTGGGGGTCCGTCTAGCGGGAGTGGGGAACAACCACGAGCAGTACTTC.

This rearrangement joins TRBV5-4 to TRBJ2-7, with D unclear. The germline V gene has CDR1 SGHNT and CDR2 YYREEE (reference sequence). The CDR3 sequence is 13 residues long. The V end lost 0 bases, the J end lost 4 bases, and 8 bases lay between the germline ends. Written as DNA, the CDR3 is TGTGCCAGCAGCTTGGAACAGACTTACGAGCAGTACTTC. As protein: CASSLEQTYEQYF.

The rearrangement links TRBV11-2 to TRBJ1-4; D may be TRBD1 (5 bases). The length of the CDR3 is 15 residues. The germline CDR1 and CDR2 sequences are SGHAT and FQNNGV. Trimming pared 2 bases from V and 4 bases from J, leaving 11 bases between. The CDR3 here is CASSLNQGLNEKLFF. CDR3 coding DNA: TGTGCCAGCAGCTTAAATCAGGGCCTTAATGAAAAACTGTTTTTT.

This rearrangement joins TRBV14 to TRBJ2-3; D tentatively reads TRBD1 or TRBD2 (5 bases each). CDR1 SGHDN and CDR2 FVKESK come from the germline V gene. With 4 bases removed from V and 0 bases from J, the gap between germline ends came to 14 bases. CDR3 size: 16 residues. The DNA of the CDR3 is TGTGCCAGCAGCCCTCTCGGGAAGGGGAGCACAGATACGCAGTATTTT. Its translation is CASSPLGKGSTDTQYF. The full variable domain, completed using reference TRBV14 and TRBJ2-3, is EAGVTQFPSHSVIEKGQTVTLRCDPISGHDNLYWYRRVMGKEIKFLLHFVKESKQDESGMPNNRFLAERTGGTYSTLKVQPAELEDSGVYFCASSPLGKGSTDTQYFGPGTRLTVL.

This clone came up once. The chain uses TRBV2 and TRBJ1-5, with D possibly being TRBD1 (6 bases). Trimming took 4 bases from V and 0 from J, leaving 13 bases between them. Germline CDR1 reads SNHLY; CDR2 reads FYNNEI. This CDR3 is 16 amino acids long. CDR3: CASSAQGQYSNQPQHF. In nucleotides, the CDR3 is TGTGCCAGCAGTGCACAGGGCCAGTATAGCAATCAGCCCCAGCATTTT.

The chain links TRBV23-1 to TRBJ1-4, with 8 bases identical to TRBD1. TRBV23-1 is an ORF, with its function uncertain. This CDR3 is built from 16 residues. V dropped 3 bases and J dropped 7; count of bases not matched to a gene: 10. CDR3 DNA: TGCGCCAGCAGTCAGTCGTCCGGACAGGGTAGTGAAAAACTGTTTTTT. Protein product: CASSQSSGQGSEKLFF.

This clone has only a few counts. The CDR3 nucleotides read TGTGCCAGCAGCTTGGGGGGCGGTGAGGGCTACACCTTC. Residues: CASSLGGGEGYTF. The rearrangement joins TRBV5-4 to TRBJ1-2, with TRBD1 as a possible D gene (5 bases). Trimming removed 0 bases at V and 8 bases at J, with 11 bases between. The CDR3 spans 13 residues. Germline V gene lookup returns CDR1 SGHNT and CDR2 YYREEE (reference sequence). The full variable domain, in which reference TRBV5-4 and TRBJ1-2 provide the parts outside the CDR3, is ETGVTQSPTHLIKTRGQQVTLRCSSQSGHNTVSWYQQALGQGPQFIFQYYREEENGRGNFPPRFSGLQFPNYSSELNVNALELDDSALYLCASSLGGGEGYTFGSGTRLTVV.

The J gene is TRBJ2-7, the V gene TRBV7-2; TRBD1 aligns across 7 bases. Unmatched junction bases numbered 8, after V lost 4 bases and J lost 5 bases. This CDR3 region has 14 residues. From germline, CDR1 is SGHTA and CDR2 FQGNSA. The CDR3 DNA is TGTGCCAGCAGCTGGAGACAGGGAATAGACGAGCAGTACTTC. The encoded protein is CASSWRQGIDEQYF.

The CDR3 loop is CASSFSGFRRAYFEAYNEQFF. CDR3 bases: TGCGCCAGCAGCTTCTCTGGATTTCGGAGGGCCTACTTTGAGGCGTACAATGAGCAGTTCTTC. The V gene is TRBV5-1, the J gene TRBJ2-1; D is perhaps TRBD2 (6 bases). The CDR3 totals 21 residues. V shed 2 bases and J shed 4 bases, with 31 bases lying between them. Germline CDR1 reads SGHRS; CDR2 reads YFSETQ. Based on the CDR3 plus reference TRBV5-1 and TRBJ2-1, the full variable domain is KAGVTQTPRYLIKTRGQQVTLSCSPISGHRSVSWYQQTPGQGLQFLFEYFSETQRNKGNFPGRFSGRQFSNSRSEMNVSTLELGDSALYLCASSFSGFRRAYFEAYNEQFFGPGTRLTVL.

The genes are TRBV6-5 and TRBJ1-2; D not certain. V was shortened by 7 bases and J by 4 bases, with 19 bases between the two germline ends. The CDR3 contains 15 residues. Germline V gene data show CDR1 as MNHEY and CDR2 as SVGAGI. CDR3 DNA: TGTGCCAGCATACCCGGAATCGGGGTAGGCTATGGCTACACCTTC. It is translated as CASIPGIGVGYGYTF.

This clone has just a few counts. The gene calls are TRBV2 and TRBJ1-6, with D unclear. V lost 3 bases and J 5 bases, leaving 2 bases between the germline ends. This CDR3 has 12 residues. Per germline, CDR1 SNHLY and CDR2 FYNNEI. CDR3 coding DNA: TGTGCCAGCAGTGAGGATAATTCACCCCTCCACTTT. Protein: CASSEDNSPLHF. Based on the CDR3 plus reference TRBV2 and TRBJ1-6, the full variable domain is EPEVTQTPSHQVTQMGQEVILRCVPISNHLYFYWYRQILGQKVEFLVSFYNNEISEKSEIFDDQFSVERPDGSNFTLKIRSTKLEDSAMYFCASSEDNSPLHFGNGTRLTVT.

The rearrangement uses TRBV5-1 and TRBJ1-1; 8 bases align to TRBD1. CDR1 SGHRS and CDR2 YFSETQ come from the germline V gene. The CDR3 sequence is 15 residues long. V gave up 3 bases and J gave up 1 base; unmatched junction bases: 5. The CDR3: CASSSGTGSNTEAFF. As DNA, the CDR3 is TGCGCCAGCAGCTCCGGGACAGGTTCGAACACTGAAGCTTTCTTT.

V and J are TRBV2 and TRBJ1-2, with 11 positions matching TRBD1. The CDR3 loop spans 14 amino acids. V shed 8 bases and J 4 bases; nucleotides not matched to a gene: 6. The V gene's germline CDR1 is SNHLY and CDR2 FYNNEI. CDR3: CASGDRGFGYGYTF. The CDR3 DNA follows: TGTGCCAGCGGGGACAGGGGGTTCGGCTATGGCTACACCTTC.

The chain recombines TRBV5-1 with TRBJ1-3; D remains unclear. This CDR3 region has 16 residues. Germline CDR1 SGHRS, CDR2 YFSETQ. V lost 0 bases and J lost 0, with 10 bases in between. CDR3 DNA sequence: TGCGCCAGCAGCTTGGGGGATCCCCTCTCTGGAAACACCATATATTTT. It is translated as CASSLGDPLSGNTIYF. Full variable domain (missing parts from reference TRBV5-1 and TRBJ1-3): KAGVTQTPRYLIKTRGQQVTLSCSPISGHRSVSWYQQTPGQGLQFLFEYFSETQRNKGNFPGRFSGRQFSNSRSEMNVSTLELGDSALYLCASSLGDPLSGNTIYFGEGSWLTVV.

This rearrangement joins TRBV3-1 (or the pseudogene TRBV3-2) to TRBJ2-1, with D possibly being TRBD2 (7 bases). V was cut by 0 bases and J by 3 bases, with 12 bases left in between. This CDR3 has 16 amino acids. CDR1 and CDR2 from the germline V gene are LGHDT and YNNKEL (reference sequence). CDR3: CASSQDGGAVYNEQFF. Here the CDR3 DNA reads TGTGCCAGCAGCCAAGATGGGGGGGCGGTCTACAATGAGCAGTTCTTC.